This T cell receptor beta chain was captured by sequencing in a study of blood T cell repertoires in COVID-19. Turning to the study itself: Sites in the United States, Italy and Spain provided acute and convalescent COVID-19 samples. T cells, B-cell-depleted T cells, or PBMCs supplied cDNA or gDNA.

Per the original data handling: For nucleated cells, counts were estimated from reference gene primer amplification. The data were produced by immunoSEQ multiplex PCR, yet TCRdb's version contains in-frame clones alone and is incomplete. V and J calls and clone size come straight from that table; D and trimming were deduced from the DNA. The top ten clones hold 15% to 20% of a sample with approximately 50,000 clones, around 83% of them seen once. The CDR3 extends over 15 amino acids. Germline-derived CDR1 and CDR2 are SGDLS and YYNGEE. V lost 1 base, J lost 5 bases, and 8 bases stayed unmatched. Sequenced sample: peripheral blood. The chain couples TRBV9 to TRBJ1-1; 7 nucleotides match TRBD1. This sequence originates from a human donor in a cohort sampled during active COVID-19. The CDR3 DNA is TGTGCCAGCAGCGTAAGGACAGGCGGGGTAACTGAAGCTTTCTTT. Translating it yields CASSVRTGGVTEAFF.